The 9 T cell receptor beta chains in this list originate from one sample, sequenced in a study of cytomegalovirus exposure and HLA in healthy donors. Amplification used 60 Vbeta primers and 13 Jbeta primers. The data were produced by immunoSEQ multiplex PCR, yet TCRdb's version contains in-frame clones alone and is incomplete. The sample records more than 150,000 clones, 80% to 85% being singletons. The sample comprised PBMCs. Receptor source: a woman younger than 45 in good health and CMV-seronegative.

The V and J genes are TRBV18 and TRBJ1-1; tentative D call: TRBD1 (6 bases). Trimming took 1 base from V and 4 from J, leaving 13 bases between them. Germline V gene data show CDR1 as KGHSH and CDR2 as LQKENI. The CDR3 consists of 15 residues. CDR3 nucleotides: TGTGCCAGCTCACCACAACCAGACAGGACCACTGAAGCTTTCTTT. It codes for CASSPQPDRTTEAFF.

In nucleotides, the CDR3 is TGTGCCAGCAGTTTCTCTAGCGGCTCCTACAATGAGCAGTTCTTC. The encoded protein is CASSFSSGSYNEQFF. The chain employs TRBV27 and TRBJ2-1, with TRBD2 matching over 7 bases. The CDR3 is made up of 15 amino acids. Germline trimming cut 3 bases from V and 0 bases from J; bases unmatched to any gene: 2. The V gene's germline CDR1 is MNHEY and CDR2 SMNVEV (reference sequence).

The rearrangement uses TRBV4-1 and TRBJ2-5; D is uncertain. The J call may not be correct, given that the DNA end is closer to TRBJ2-7. Germline V CDR1 and CDR2: MGHRA, YSYEKL. The CDR3 covers 13 residues. CDR3 sequence: CASSQDRGYEQYF. The CDR3 coding sequence is TGCGCCAGCAGCCAAGATCGCGGCTACGAGCAGTACTTC.

Only a few counts were recorded for this clone. The chain uses TRBV6-6 and TRBJ1-4, with TRBD1 matching over 7 bases. Looked up from germline, CDR1 is MNHNY and CDR2 is SVGAGI (reference sequence). V dropped 0 bases and J dropped 7; count of bases not matched to a gene: 8. The CDR3 totals 16 residues. The CDR3 DNA sequence: TGTGCCAGCAGTTACTCGGACCCCAGGGACAGTGAAAAACTGTTTTTT. The encoded protein is CASSYSDPRDSEKLFF.

The chain uses TRBV4-3 and TRBJ1-3, with D possibly matching TRBD1 (6 bases). Trimming removed 0 bases from V and 3 bases from J, with 12 bases in between. CDR3 length: 16 amino acids. Germline V gene lookup returns CDR1 LGHNA and CDR2 YSLEER. The CDR3 sequence: CASSQDRGAGGNTIYF. Here the CDR3 DNA reads TGCGCCAGCAGCCAAGATCGGGGGGCAGGTGGAAACACCATATATTTT.

J is TRBJ2-1 and V is TRBV9, with a tentative D call TRBD1 (5 bases). Germline V lookup: CDR1 SGDLS, CDR2 YYNGEE. Trimming pared 0 bases from V and 5 bases from J, leaving 12 bases between. The CDR3 extends over 15 amino acids. CDR3 nucleotides: TGTGCCAGCAGCGTAGTCGCAGGGAAAAACAATGAGCAGTTCTTC. It codes for CASSVVAGKNNEQFF.

In its sample, this clone was seen a few times. The chain couples TRBV27 to TRBJ1-2, with 7 bases matching TRBD1. The CDR3 spans 15 residues. The ends lost 5 bases at V and 4 bases at J; junction bases unmatched: 10. From germline, CDR1 is MNHEY and CDR2 SMNVEV (reference sequence). The CDR3 DNA follows: TGTGCCAGCAGTACAAGAGACAGGGTAGGCTATGGCTACACCTTC. Encoded protein: CASSTRDRVGYGYTF.

This clone occurred a few times. The V call is TRBV28, the J call TRBJ2-1, with 8 bases identical to TRBD2. Germline V gene data show CDR1 as MDHEN and CDR2 as SYDVKM. V shed 3 bases and J 2 bases; nucleotides not matched to a gene: 9. This CDR3 contains 17 residues. The CDR3 reads CASSFFQRENTYNEQFF. CDR3 DNA: TGTGCCAGCAGTTTTTTTCAGCGGGAGAACACCTACAATGAGCAGTTCTTC.

V gene TRBV2 combines with J gene TRBJ2-5; 9 bases agree with TRBD1. Germline CDR1 SNHLY, CDR2 FYNNEI. With 3 bases clipped from V and 4 bases from J, the junction kept 3 bases outside the gene matches. The CDR3 totals 14 residues. The CDR3, as DNA: TGTGCCAGCAGTGATAGACAGGGGGGAGAGACCCAGTACTTC. It is translated as CASSDRQGGETQYF. Filled out from reference TRBV2 and TRBJ2-5, the complete variable domain reads EPEVTQTPSHQVTQMGQEVILRCVPISNHLYFYWYRQILGQKVEFLVSFYNNEISEKSEIFDDQFSVERPDGSNFTLKIRSTKLEDSAMYFCASSDRQGGETQYFGPGTRLLVL.